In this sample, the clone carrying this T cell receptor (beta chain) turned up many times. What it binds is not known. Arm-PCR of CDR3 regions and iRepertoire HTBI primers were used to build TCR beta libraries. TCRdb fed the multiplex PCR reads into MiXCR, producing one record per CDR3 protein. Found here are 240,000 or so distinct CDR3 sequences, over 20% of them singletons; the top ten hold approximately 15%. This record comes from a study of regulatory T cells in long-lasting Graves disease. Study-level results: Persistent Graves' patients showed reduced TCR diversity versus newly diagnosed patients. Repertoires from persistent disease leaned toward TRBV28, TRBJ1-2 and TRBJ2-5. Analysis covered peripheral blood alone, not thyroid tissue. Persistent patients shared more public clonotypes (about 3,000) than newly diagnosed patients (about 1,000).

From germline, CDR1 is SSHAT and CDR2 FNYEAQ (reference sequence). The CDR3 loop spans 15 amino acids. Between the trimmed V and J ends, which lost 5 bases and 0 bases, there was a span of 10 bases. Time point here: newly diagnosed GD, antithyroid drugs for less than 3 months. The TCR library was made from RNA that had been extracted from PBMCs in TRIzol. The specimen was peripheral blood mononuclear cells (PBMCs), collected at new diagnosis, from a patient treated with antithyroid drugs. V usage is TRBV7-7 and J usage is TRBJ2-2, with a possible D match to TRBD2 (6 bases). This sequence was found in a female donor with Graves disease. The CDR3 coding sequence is TGTGCCAGCAGCCAGAGCGGGCCGAACACCGGGGAGCTGTTTTTT. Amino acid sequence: CASSQSGPNTGELFF.